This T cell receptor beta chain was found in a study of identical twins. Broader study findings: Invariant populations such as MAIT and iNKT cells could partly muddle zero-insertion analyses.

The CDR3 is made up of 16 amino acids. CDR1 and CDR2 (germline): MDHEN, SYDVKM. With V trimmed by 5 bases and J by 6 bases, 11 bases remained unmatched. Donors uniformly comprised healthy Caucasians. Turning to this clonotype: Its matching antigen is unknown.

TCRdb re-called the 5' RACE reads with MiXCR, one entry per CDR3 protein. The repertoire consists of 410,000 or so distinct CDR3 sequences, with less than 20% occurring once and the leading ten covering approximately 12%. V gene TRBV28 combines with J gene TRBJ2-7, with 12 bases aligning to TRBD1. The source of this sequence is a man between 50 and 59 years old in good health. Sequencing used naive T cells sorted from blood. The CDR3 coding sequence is TGTGCCAGCAGTACCGGGACAGGGGGCGTTGTGGGCGAGCAGTACTTC. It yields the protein CASSTGTGGVVGEQYF.